A single sample gave rise to the 18 T cell receptor beta chains below, sequenced in a study of CXCR3-negative and CXCR3-positive naive CD8 T cells. UMI-labeled 5' RACE TRB cDNA libraries were prepared from the cells. Using the 5' RACE reads, TCRdb records one entry per CDR3 protein without DNA. The sample is made up of roughly 100,000 distinct CDR3 sequences, and the top ten hold around 1% of it. Sequencing was carried out using naive CXCR3- CD8+ T cells from blood. This sample's subset: CD45RO-CCR7+CD27+CD95- naive CD8+ T cells lacking CXCR3 (TNR3-). These receptors were collected from a human donor in good health. Some clones in this sample may be carry-over from other donors' samples.

The rearrangement uses TRBV6-2 or TRBV6-3 and TRBJ2-1; TCRdb gives TRBD2 as the D gene, but with no DNA this cannot be confirmed. Germline CDR1 MNHEY, CDR2 SVGEGT. The CDR3 covers 14 residues. CDR3 region: CASSYASERGEQFF.

The chain carries TRBV7-3 and TRBJ2-3; TCRdb selects TRBD1, and the lack of DNA leaves this call unchecked. Germline-derived CDR1 and CDR2 are SGHTA and FQGTGA. The CDR3 is made up of 17 amino acids. The CDR3 protein is CASSSSGGGGGPDTQYF.

This chain joins TRBV2 and TRBJ2-1. Germline V lookup: CDR1 SNHLY, CDR2 FYNNEI. This CDR3 contains 14 residues. Here the CDR3 reads CASSDGVGQETQYF.

V gene TRBV5-1 combines with J gene TRBJ2-7; TCRdb gives TRBD1 as the D gene, but with no DNA this cannot be confirmed. Germline V gene lookup returns CDR1 SGHRS and CDR2 YFSETQ. CDR3 length: 15 amino acids. The CDR3 region is CASSLDRDGPYEQYF.

This sequence joins TRBV20-1 and TRBJ1-2; the TCRdb D gene call, TRBD1, has no DNA to confirm it. The CDR3 contains 13 residues. In germline, CDR1 is DFQATT, CDR2 SNEGSKA (reference sequence). CDR3: CSAWGAGLYGYTF.

This chain joins TRBV29-1 and TRBJ2-2; with no DNA, the TCRdb D assignment of TRBD2 cannot be verified. CDR3 length equals 13 residues. Germline values: CDR1 SQVTM, CDR2 ANQGSEA. The CDR3 sequence: CSGELVYSGELFF.

The rearrangement uses TRBV19 and TRBJ1-1; TCRdb designates TRBD1, a call that cannot be tested without DNA. The CDR3 covers 16 residues. The V gene's germline CDR1 is LNHDA and CDR2 SQIVND (reference sequence). CDR3: CASSSNRGYMNTEAFF. The full variable domain, with the rest looked up from reference TRBV19 and TRBJ1-1, is DGGITQSPKYLFRKEGQNVTLSCEQNLNHDAMYWYRQDPGQGLRLIYYSQIVNDFQKGDIAEGYSVSREKKESFPLTVTSAQKNPTAFYLCASSSNRGYMNTEAFFGQGTRLTVV.

The V and J genes are TRBV27 and TRBJ1-2; TCRdb's D call of TRBD1 is untestable without DNA. This CDR3 contains 14 residues. CDR1 and CDR2 from the germline V gene are MNHEY and SMNVEV (reference sequence). The CDR3 is CASSPPATGNGYTF.

The CDR3 is CASGSDTTYEQYF. V gene TRBV25-1 combines with J gene TRBJ2-7. Germline lookup yields CDR1 MGHDK and CDR2 SYGVNS. This CDR3 comprises 13 residues.

This chain connects TRBV7-9 to TRBJ2-1; TCRdb names TRBD2, which stays unverified in the absence of DNA. CDR1 is SEHNR, CDR2 FQNEAQ, per germline (reference sequence). The CDR3 length is 17 residues. CDR3 sequence reads: CASSLILAGVGYNEQFF.

V is TRBV6-2 or TRBV6-3 and J is TRBJ2-7; lacking DNA, the TRBD2 call made by TCRdb goes unchecked. This CDR3 is built from 16 residues. Germline V CDR1 and CDR2: MNHEY, SVGEGT. The CDR3 loop reads CASSHGRLAIPYEQYF.

This sequence joins TRBV20-1 and TRBJ2-7; the TCRdb D gene call, TRBD2, has no DNA to confirm it. This CDR3 has 18 residues. Germline V gene sequence: CDR1 DFQATT, CDR2 SNEGSKA (reference sequence). Here the CDR3 reads CSARPSRGTSGKSYEQYF.

The genes are TRBV10-1 and TRBJ1-5; checking the TCRdb D call of TRBD1 is not possible without DNA. This CDR3 comprises 12 residues. Germline CDR1 and CDR2: WNHNN and SYGVQD (reference sequence). The CDR3 sequence is CASSAGDQPQHF.

The gene calls are TRBV20-1 and TRBJ2-7; as DNA is missing, the TRBD2 call by TCRdb cannot be tested. The CDR3 contains 15 residues. Germline CDR1 DFQATT, CDR2 SNEGSKA (reference sequence). Here the CDR3 reads CSASLGDLQYYEQYF.

The chain has TRBV7-9 and TRBJ1-1. The CDR3 is made up of 14 amino acids. Looked up from germline, CDR1 is SEHNR and CDR2 is FQNEAQ (reference sequence). The chain's CDR3 is CASSLVAGSTEAFF.

This CDR3 reads CASSEAGLLYEQFF. The chain couples TRBV2 to TRBJ2-1; TCRdb's D gene call, TRBD2, goes unchecked for lack of DNA. Per germline, CDR1 SNHLY and CDR2 FYNNEI. The length of the CDR3 is 14 residues. Filled out from reference TRBV2 and TRBJ2-1, the complete variable domain reads EPEVTQTPSHQVTQMGQEVILRCVPISNHLYFYWYRQILGQKVEFLVSFYNNEISEKSEIFDDQFSVERPDGSNFTLKIRSTKLEDSAMYFCASSEAGLLYEQFFGPGTRLTVL.

The chain combines TRBV7-9 with TRBJ2-4; lacking DNA, the TRBD1 call made by TCRdb goes unchecked. The germline CDR1 and CDR2 sequences are SEHNR and FQNEAQ (reference sequence). The CDR3 is 14 amino acids. This chain's CDR3 is CASRSGTDKNIQYF.

The V gene is TRBV12-3 or TRBV12-4, the J gene TRBJ2-7. The CDR3 contains 12 residues. The CDR3 spells CASSLAVYEQYF.